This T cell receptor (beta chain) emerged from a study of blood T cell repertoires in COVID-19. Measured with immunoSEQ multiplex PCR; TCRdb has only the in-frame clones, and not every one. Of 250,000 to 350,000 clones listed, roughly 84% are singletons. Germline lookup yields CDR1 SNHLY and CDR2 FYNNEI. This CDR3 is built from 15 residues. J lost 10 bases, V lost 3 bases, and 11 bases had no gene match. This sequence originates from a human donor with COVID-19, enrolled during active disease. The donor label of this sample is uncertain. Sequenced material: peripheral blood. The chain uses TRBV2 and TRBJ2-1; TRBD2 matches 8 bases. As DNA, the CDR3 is TGTGCCAGCAGTGACCAGCGGGGGCCGGTGGGGGAGCAGTTCTTC. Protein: CASSDQRGPVGEQFF.